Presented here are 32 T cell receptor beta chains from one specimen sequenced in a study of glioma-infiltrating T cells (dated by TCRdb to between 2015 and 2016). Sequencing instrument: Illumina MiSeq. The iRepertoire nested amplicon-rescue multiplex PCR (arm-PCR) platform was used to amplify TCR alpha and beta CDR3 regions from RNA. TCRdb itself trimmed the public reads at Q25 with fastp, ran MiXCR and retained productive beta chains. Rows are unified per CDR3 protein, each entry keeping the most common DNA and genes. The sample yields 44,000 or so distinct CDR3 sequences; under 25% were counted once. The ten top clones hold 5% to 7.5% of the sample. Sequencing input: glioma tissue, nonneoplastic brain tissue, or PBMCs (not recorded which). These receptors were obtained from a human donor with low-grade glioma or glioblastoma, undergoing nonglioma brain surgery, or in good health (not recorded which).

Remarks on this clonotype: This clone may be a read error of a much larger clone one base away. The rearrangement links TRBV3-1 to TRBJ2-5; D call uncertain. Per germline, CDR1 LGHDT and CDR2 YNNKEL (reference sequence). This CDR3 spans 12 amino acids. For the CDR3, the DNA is TGTTCCAGCAGCCAGATCTTCCAGACCCAGTACTTC. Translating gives CSSSQIFQTQYF.

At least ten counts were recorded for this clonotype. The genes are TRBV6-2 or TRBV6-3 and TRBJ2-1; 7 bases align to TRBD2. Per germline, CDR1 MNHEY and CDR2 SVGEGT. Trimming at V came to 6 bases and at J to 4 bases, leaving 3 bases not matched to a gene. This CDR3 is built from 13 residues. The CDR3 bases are TGTGCCAGCAGGGCTAGCGGTTACAATGAGCAGTTCTTC. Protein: CASRASGYNEQFF.

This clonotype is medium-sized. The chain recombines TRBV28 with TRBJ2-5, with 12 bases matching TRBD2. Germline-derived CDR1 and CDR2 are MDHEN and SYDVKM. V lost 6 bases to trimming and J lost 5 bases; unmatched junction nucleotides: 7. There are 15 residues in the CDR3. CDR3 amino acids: CASRKLAGGRETQYF. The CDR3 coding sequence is TGTGCCAGCAGGAAACTAGCGGGGGGCCGGGAGACCCAGTACTTC. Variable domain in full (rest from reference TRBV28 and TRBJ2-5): DVKVTQSSRYLVKRTGEKVFLECVQDMDHENMFWYRQDPGLGLRLIYFSYDVKMKEKGDIPEGYSVSREKKERFSLILESASTNQTSMYLCASRKLAGGRETQYFGPGTRLLVL.

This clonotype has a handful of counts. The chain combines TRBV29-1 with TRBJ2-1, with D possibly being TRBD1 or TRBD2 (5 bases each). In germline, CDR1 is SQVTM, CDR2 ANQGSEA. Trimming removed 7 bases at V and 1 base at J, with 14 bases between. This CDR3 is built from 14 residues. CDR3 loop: CSATGWGSYNEQFF. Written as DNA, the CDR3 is TGCAGCGCCACCGGATGGGGGTCCTACAATGAGCAGTTCTTC.

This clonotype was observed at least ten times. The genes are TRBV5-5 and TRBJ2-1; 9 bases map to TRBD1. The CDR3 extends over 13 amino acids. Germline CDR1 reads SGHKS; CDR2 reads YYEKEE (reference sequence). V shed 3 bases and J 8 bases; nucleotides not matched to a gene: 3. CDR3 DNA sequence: TGTGCCAGCAGCTACAGGGGGCCGGATGAGCAGTTCTTC. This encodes CASSYRGPDEQFF.

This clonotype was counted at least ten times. CDR3 residues: CASSILAYNQPQHF. In DNA, the CDR3 is TGTGCCAGTAGTATTCTGGCATACAATCAGCCCCAGCATTTT. The chain employs TRBV19 and TRBJ1-5; D is unresolved. Germline V gene sequence: CDR1 LNHDA, CDR2 SQIVND (reference sequence). V lost 3 bases and J lost 3, with 9 bases in between. CDR3 length equals 14 residues.

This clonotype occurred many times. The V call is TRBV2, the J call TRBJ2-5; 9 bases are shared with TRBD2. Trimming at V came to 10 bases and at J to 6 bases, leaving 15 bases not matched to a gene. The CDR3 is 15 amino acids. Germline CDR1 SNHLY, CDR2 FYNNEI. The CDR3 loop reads CATQLQRGDRKTQYF. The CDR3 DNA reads TGTGCCACCCAGCTACAGCGGGGGGATCGGAAGACCCAGTACTTC. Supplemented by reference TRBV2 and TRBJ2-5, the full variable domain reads EPEVTQTPSHQVTQMGQEVILRCVPISNHLYFYWYRQILGQKVEFLVSFYNNEISEKSEIFDDQFSVERPDGSNFTLKIRSTKLEDSAMYFCATQLQRGDRKTQYFGPGTRLLVL.

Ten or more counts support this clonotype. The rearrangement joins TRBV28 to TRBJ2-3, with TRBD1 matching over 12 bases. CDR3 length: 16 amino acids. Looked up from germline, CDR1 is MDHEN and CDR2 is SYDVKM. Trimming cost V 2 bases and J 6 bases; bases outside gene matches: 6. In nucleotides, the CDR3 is TGTGCCAGCAGTTTAGGTGGGACAGGGGGCATCGATACGCAGTATTTT. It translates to CASSLGGTGGIDTQYF.

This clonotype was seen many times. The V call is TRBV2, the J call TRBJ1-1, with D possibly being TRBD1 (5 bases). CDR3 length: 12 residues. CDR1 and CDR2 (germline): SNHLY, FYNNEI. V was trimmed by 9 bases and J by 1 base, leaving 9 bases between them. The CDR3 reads CARGTGNTEAFF. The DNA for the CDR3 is TGTGCCAGAGGGACCGGGAACACTGAAGCTTTCTTT.

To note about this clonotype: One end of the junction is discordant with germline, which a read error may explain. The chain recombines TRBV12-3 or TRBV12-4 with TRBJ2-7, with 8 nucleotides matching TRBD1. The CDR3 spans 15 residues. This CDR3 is CASSLDRDSYYERYF. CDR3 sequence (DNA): TGTGCCAGCAGTTTGGACAGGGACTCTTACTACGAGCGGTACTTC.

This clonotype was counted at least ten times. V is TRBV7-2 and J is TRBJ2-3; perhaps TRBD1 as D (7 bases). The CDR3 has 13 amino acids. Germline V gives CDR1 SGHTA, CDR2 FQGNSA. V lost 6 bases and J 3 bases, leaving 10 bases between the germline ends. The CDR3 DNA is TGTGCCAGCAGTCAGGGGGGAACAGATACGCAGTATTTT. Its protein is CASSQGGTDTQYF.

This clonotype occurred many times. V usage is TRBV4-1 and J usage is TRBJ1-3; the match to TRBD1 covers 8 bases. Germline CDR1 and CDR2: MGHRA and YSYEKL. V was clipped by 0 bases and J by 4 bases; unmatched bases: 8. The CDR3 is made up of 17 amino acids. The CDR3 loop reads CASSQDRQGAGGNTIYF. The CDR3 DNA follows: TGCGCCAGCAGCCAAGACAGGCAGGGGGCTGGAGGAAACACCATATATTTT.

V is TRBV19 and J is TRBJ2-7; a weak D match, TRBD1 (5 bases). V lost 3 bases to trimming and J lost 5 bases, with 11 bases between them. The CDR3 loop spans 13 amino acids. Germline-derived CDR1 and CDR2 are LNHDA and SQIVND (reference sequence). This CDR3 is CASSISGANEQYF. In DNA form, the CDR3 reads TGTGCCAGTAGTATTTCTGGGGCCAACGAGCAGTACTTC.

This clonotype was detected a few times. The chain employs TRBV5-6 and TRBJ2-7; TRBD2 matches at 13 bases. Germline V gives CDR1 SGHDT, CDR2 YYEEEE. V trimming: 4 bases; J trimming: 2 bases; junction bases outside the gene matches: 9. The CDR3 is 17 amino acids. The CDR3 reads CASSMTSGRTPPYEQYF. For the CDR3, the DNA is TGTGCCAGCAGCATGACTAGCGGGAGGACCCCTCCCTACGAGCAGTACTTC.

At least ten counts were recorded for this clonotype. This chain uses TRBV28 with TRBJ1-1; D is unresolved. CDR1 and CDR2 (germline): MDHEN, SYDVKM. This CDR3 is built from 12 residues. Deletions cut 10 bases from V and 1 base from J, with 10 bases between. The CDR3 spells CATSGSNTEAFF. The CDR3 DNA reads TGTGCCACGAGCGGGTCGAACACTGAAGCTTTCTTT.

The CDR3 nucleotides read TGTGCCAGTAGTATCTCCGGGAATCCTAACTATGGCTACACCTTC. It codes for CASSISGNPNYGYTF. The chain is built from TRBV19 and TRBJ1-2; no clear D gene. Trimming pared 3 bases from V and 0 bases from J, leaving 11 bases between. The CDR3 sequence is 15 residues long. Germline CDR1 is LNHDA and CDR2 is SQIVND (reference sequence).

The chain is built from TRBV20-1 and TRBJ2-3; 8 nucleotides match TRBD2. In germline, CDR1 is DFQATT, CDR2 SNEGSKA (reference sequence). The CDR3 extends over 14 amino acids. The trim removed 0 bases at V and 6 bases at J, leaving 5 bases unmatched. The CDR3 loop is CSARDGGGYDTQYF. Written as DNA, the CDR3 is TGCAGTGCTAGAGATGGCGGGGGGTACGATACGCAGTATTTT.

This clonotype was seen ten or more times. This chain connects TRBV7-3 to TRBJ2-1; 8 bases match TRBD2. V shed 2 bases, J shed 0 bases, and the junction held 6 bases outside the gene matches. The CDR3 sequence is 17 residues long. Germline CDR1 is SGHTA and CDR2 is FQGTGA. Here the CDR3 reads CASSLGGGGHSYNEQFF. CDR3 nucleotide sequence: TGTGCCAGCAGCTTAGGGGGCGGGGGGCACTCCTACAATGAGCAGTTCTTC.

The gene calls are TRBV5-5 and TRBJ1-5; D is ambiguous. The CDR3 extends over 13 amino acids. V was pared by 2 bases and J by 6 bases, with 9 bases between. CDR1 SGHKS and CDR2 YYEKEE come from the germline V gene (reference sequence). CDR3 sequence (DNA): TGTGCCAGCAGCTTTTGGGCAGGTCAGCCCCAGCATTTT. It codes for CASSFWAGQPQHF.

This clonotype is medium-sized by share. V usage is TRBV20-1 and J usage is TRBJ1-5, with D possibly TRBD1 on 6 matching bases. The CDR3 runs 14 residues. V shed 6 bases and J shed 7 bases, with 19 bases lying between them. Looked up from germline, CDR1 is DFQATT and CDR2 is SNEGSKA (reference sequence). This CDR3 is CSASEGGGTQPQHF. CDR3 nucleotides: TGCAGTGCATCCGAGGGAGGGGGGACCCAGCCCCAGCATTTT.

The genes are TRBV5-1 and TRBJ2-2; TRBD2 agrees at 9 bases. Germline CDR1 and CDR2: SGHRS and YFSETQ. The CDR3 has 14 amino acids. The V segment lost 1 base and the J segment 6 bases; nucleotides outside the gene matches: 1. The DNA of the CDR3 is TGCGCCAGCAGCTTGATAGCGGGAGCCGGGGAGCTGTTTTTT. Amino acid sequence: CASSLIAGAGELFF.

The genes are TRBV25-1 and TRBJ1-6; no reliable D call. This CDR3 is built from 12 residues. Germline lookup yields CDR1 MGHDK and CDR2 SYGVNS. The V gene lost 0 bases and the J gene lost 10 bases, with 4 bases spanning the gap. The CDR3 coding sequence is TGTGCCAGCAGTGAATACACCTCACCCCTCCACTTT. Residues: CASSEYTSPLHF.

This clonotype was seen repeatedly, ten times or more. The CDR3 region is CASSPPGTDTQYF. CDR3 bases: TGTGCCAGCAGCCCCCCGGGGACAGATACGCAGTATTTT. The V and J genes are TRBV3-1 and TRBJ2-3; possible D gene TRBD2, 5 bases. The ends were cut back, 4 bases at V and 3 bases at J, with 8 bases in the middle. The CDR3 is made up of 13 amino acids. Germline-derived CDR1 and CDR2 are LGHDT and YNNKEL (reference sequence).

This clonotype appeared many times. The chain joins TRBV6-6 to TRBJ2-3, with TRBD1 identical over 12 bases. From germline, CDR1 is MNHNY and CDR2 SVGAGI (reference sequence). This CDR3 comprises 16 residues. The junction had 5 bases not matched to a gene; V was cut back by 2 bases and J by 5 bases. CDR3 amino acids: CASSYKGQGAGDTQYF. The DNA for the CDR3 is TGTGCCAGCAGTTACAAGGGACAGGGGGCGGGAGATACGCAGTATTTT.

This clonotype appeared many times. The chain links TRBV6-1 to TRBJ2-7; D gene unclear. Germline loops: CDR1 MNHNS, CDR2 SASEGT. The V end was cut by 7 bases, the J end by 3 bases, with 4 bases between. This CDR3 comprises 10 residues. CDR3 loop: CASKDYEQYF. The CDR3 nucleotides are TGTGCCAGCAAAGACTACGAGCAGTACTTC.

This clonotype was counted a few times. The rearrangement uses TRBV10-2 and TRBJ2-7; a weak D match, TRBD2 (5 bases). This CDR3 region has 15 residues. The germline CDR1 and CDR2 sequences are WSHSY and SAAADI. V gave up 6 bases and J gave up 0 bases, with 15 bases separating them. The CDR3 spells CASSPPDWSSYEQYF. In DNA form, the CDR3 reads TGCGCCAGCAGCCCACCGGACTGGAGCTCCTACGAGCAGTACTTC.

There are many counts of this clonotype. CDR3 protein: CASSQDLTYEQYV. CDR3 nucleotides: TGCGCCAGCAGCCAAGATCTGACCTACGAACAGTACGTC. This chain links TRBV4-1 with TRBJ2-7, with D hard to call. Germline V gives CDR1 MGHRA, CDR2 YSYEKL. This CDR3 has 13 residues.

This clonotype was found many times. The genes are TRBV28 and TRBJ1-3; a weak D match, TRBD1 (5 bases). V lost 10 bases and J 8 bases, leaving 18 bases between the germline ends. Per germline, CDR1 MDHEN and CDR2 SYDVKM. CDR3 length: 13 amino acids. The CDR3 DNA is TGTGCCACCAAGTCCGAAGGGGTTTACACCATATATTTT. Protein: CATKSEGVYTIYF. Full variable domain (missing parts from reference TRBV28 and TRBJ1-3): DVKVTQSSRYLVKRTGEKVFLECVQDMDHENMFWYRQDPGLGLRLIYFSYDVKMKEKGDIPEGYSVSREKKERFSLILESASTNQTSMYLCATKSEGVYTIYFGEGSWLTVV.

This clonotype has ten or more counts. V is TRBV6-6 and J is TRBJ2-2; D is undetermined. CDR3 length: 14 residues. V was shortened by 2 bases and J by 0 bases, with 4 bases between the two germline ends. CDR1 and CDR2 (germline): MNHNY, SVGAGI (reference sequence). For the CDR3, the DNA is TGTGCCAGCAGTTACGGCGCGAACACCGGGGAGCTGTTTTTT. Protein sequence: CASSYGANTGELFF.

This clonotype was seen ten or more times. This CDR3 reads CASSLSWTGDEQFF. CDR3 coding DNA: TGTGCCAGCAGTTTATCCTGGACAGGGGATGAGCAGTTCTTC. The chain is built from TRBV28 and TRBJ2-1; 9 positions match TRBD1. This CDR3 region has 14 residues. The junction had 3 bases not matched to a gene; V was cut back by 1 base and J by 8 bases. Germline loops: CDR1 MDHEN, CDR2 SYDVKM.

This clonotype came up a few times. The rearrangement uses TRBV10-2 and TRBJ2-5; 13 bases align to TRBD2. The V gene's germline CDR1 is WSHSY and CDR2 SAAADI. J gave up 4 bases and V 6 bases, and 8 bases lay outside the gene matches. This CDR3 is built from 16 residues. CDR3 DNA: TGCGCCAGCAGCGCGGGACTAGCGGGGAGGAGAGAGACCCAGTACTTC. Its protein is CASSAGLAGRRETQYF.

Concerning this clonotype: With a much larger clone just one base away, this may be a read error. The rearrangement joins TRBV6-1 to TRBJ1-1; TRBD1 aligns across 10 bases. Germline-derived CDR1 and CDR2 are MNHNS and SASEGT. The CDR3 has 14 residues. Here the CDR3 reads CASTETGGDTEVFF. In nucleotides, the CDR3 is TGTGCCAGCACCGAGACAGGGGGCGATACTGAAGTTTTCTTT.